This TCR beta chain was obtained from a study of blood T cell repertoires in COVID-19. V gave up 6 bases and J gave up 8 bases, with 22 bases separating them. Germline CDR1 reads SQVTM; CDR2 reads ANQGSEA. This CDR3 is built from 14 residues. Clones were read by immunoSEQ multiplex PCR, and TCRdb kept only the in-frame ones, dropping some. This table holds about 130,000 clones, about 70% found once. This clone has more than one count but fewer than ten. The chain carries TRBV29-1 and TRBJ1-2; unclear D gene. The source of this sequence is an elderly man with COVID-19, enrolled during active disease. Sequencing used peripheral blood. The CDR3 loop reads CSVPMISVPQGYTF. The CDR3 coding sequence is TGCAGCGTGCCCATGATTTCAGTGCCACAGGGCTACACCTTC.